The 30 T cell receptor beta chains presented below share a single source sample, sequenced in a study of T cell repertoires in cytomegalovirus infection. TCRdb called the reads again in MiXCR, with one record for every CDR3 protein. Among some 400,000 distinct CDR3 sequences listed, roughly 20% were seen once. What was sequenced was PBMCs. Every receptor here comes from a human donor in good health (CMV status not recorded). Some clones in this sample may be carry-over from other donors' samples.

This clonotype has at least ten counts. V and J are TRBV7-2 and TRBJ1-2; 7 bases align to TRBD1. The CDR3 contains 16 residues. Unmatched junction bases numbered 11, after V lost 1 base and J lost 6 bases. Germline V CDR1 and CDR2: SGHTA, FQGNSA. CDR3 DNA: TGTGCCAGCAGCTTAGGGAGTGGGACAGACGGGGATGGCTACACCTTC. It is translated as CASSLGSGTDGDGYTF.

In this sample, this clonotype turned up many times. DNA for the CDR3: TGTGCCAGCAGCTATGCTAGCGGGGGTGAAAATGAGCAGTTCTTC. The encoded protein is CASSYASGGENEQFF. The chain combines TRBV7-2 with TRBJ2-1, with 10 bases lining up with TRBD2. The J segment lost 7 bases and the V segment lost 4 bases, leaving 7 bases of the junction unmatched. Germline CDR1 SGHTA, CDR2 FQGNSA. The CDR3 contains 15 residues. The full variable domain, its missing parts supplied by reference TRBV7-2 and TRBJ2-1, is GAGVSQSPSNKVTEKGKDVELRCDPISGHTALYWYRQSLGQGLEFLIYFQGNSAPDKSGLPSDRFSAERTGGSVSTLTIQRTQQEDSAVYLCASSYASGGENEQFFGPGTRLTVL.

This clonotype showed up many times. The V call is TRBV7-2, the J call TRBJ2-1; D not certain. The CDR3 runs to 13 residues. Germline CDR1 is SGHTA and CDR2 is FQGNSA. V lost 5 bases to trimming and J lost 13 bases, with 18 bases between them. The CDR3 loop is CASSVVRLGPQFF. The CDR3 DNA follows: TGTGCCAGCAGCGTAGTCCGACTCGGCCCCCAGTTCTTC.

This clonotype was counted only a few times. The rearrangement joins TRBV2 to TRBJ2-1, with D perhaps given as TRBD1 or TRBD2 (5 bases each). CDR3 length equals 16 residues. The V gene's germline CDR1 is SNHLY and CDR2 FYNNEI. V was pared by 6 bases and J by 6 bases, with 21 bases between. DNA of the CDR3: TGTGCCAGCAGGCGATTTGGGGGAGTCCTCTCCAATGAGCAGTTCTTC. Translated: CASRRFGGVLSNEQFF.

The table lists this clonotype with many counts. This sequence joins TRBV12-3 or TRBV12-4 and TRBJ2-7, with unresolved D. The CDR3 extends over 15 amino acids. Trimming pared 1 base from V and 0 bases from J, leaving 10 bases between. CDR3 region: CASSLGPLSSYEQYF. CDR3 nucleotide sequence: TGTGCCAGCAGTTTAGGTCCCCTGAGCTCCTACGAGCAGTACTTC.

This rearrangement joins TRBV7-2 to TRBJ2-3, with 10 bases aligning to TRBD2. This CDR3 has 16 amino acids. Looked up from germline, CDR1 is SGHTA and CDR2 is FQGNSA. V lost 5 bases, J lost 5 bases, and 10 bases stayed unmatched. CDR3 bases: TGTGCCAGCAGCCCGGGACAGCGGGGGGGCGAAGATACGCAGTATTTT. It specifies CASSPGQRGGEDTQYF.

This clonotype was recorded only once. The rearrangement joins TRBV12-3 or TRBV12-4 to TRBJ1-4; D unresolved. The CDR3 length is 14 residues. The ends were cut back, 3 bases at V and 11 bases at J, with 16 bases in the middle. The CDR3 sequence is CASSFSLTEGKLFF. For the CDR3, the DNA is TGTGCCAGCAGTTTTTCTCTAACCGAAGGCAAACTGTTTTTT.

In its sample, this clonotype was seen many times. This chain connects TRBV7-2 to TRBJ1-2; 7 bases map to TRBD1. The V and J ends lost 1 base and 4 bases, in that order; junction bases with no gene match: 3. Germline values: CDR1 SGHTA, CDR2 FQGNSA. The CDR3 loop spans 14 amino acids. The CDR3 loop reads CASSLGQGVYGYTF. The CDR3 DNA reads TGTGCCAGCAGCTTAGGGCAGGGGGTCTATGGCTACACCTTC.

This clonotype was found many times. V usage is TRBV15 and J usage is TRBJ2-2, with D perhaps TRBD2 (6 bases). CDR1 is LNHNV, CDR2 YYDKDF, per germline (reference sequence). V shed 5 bases and J shed 5 bases, with 15 bases lying between them. CDR3 length: 15 residues. Here the CDR3 reads CATSPLRTTTGELFF. The CDR3 DNA reads as TGTGCCACCAGCCCCTTGAGGACTACGACCGGGGAGCTGTTTTTT.

DNA for the CDR3: TGTGCCAGCAGTTTTCAGGCGAACACTGAAGCTTTCTTT. Translated: CASSFQANTEAFF. This sequence joins TRBV12-3 or TRBV12-4 and TRBJ1-1, with unresolved D. CDR3 length: 13 residues. The V and J ends lost 3 bases and 1 base respectively, with 6 bases between them.

For the CDR3, the DNA is TGTGCCATCAAGCCGGCGGGCGCCACCGGGGAGCTGTTTTTT. Translating it yields CAIKPAGATGELFF. J is TRBJ2-2 and V is TRBV10-3; maybe TRBD2 (5 bases). V lost 7 bases and J 4 bases, leaving 13 bases between the germline ends. The CDR3 is 14 residues long. The germline CDR1 and CDR2 sequences are ENHRY and SYGVKD.

V is TRBV6-1 and J is TRBJ2-7, with D possibly being TRBD1 (5 bases). CDR1 is MNHNS and CDR2 is SASEGT in the germline V gene. This CDR3 has 15 residues. V lost 4 bases, J lost 0 bases, and 13 bases lay in between. The CDR3 coding sequence is TGTGCCAGCAGTGCCGTGTCAGGGTTCTCCTACGAGCAGTACTTC. This encodes CASSAVSGFSYEQYF.

The genes are TRBV6-2 or TRBV6-3 and TRBJ2-3; no reliable D call. Germline lookup yields CDR1 MNHEY and CDR2 SVGEGT. Trimming took off 6 bases at V and 6 bases at J, with 13 bases between the two ends. The CDR3 consists of 13 residues. CDR3 in amino acids: CASSKITRDTQYF. The CDR3 DNA reads as TGTGCCAGCAGCAAAATAACCCGGGATACGCAGTATTTT.

The rearrangement joins TRBV19 to TRBJ1-4, with 9 bases fitting TRBD1. The trim removed 5 bases at V and 8 bases at J, leaving 12 bases unmatched. The CDR3 contains 16 residues. Germline assignment: CDR1 LNHDA and CDR2 SQIVND (reference sequence). CDR3 coding DNA: TGTGCCAGTAGTCCCTGGACAGGGGATTCTTCCGAAAAACTGTTTTTT. Amino acids: CASSPWTGDSSEKLFF.

Many counts were recorded for this clonotype. V and J are TRBV12-5 and TRBJ2-3, with TRBD1 matching 9 bases. The CDR3 has 16 residues. CDR1 is LGHNT and CDR2 is FRNRAP in the germline V gene. The ends lost 6 bases at V and 4 bases at J; junction bases unmatched: 11. The CDR3 sequence is CASGSPPGQGADTQYF. CDR3 sequence (DNA): TGTGCTAGTGGCTCCCCCCCGGGACAGGGTGCAGATACGCAGTATTTT.

This clonotype was picked up a small number of times. The chain uses TRBV12-3 or TRBV12-4 and TRBJ1-3; 7 nucleotides align to TRBD1. Trimming took 2 bases from V and 6 from J; bases not matched to a gene: 4. The CDR3 spans 14 residues. The CDR3 DNA is TGTGCCAGCAGTTTACGGGACAGTGCAAACACCATATATTTT. Translated: CASSLRDSANTIYF.

The table lists this clonotype with many counts. This chain links TRBV7-2 with TRBJ2-1; TRBD2 matches at 15 bases. The CDR3 sequence is 15 residues long. Germline V gives CDR1 SGHTA, CDR2 FQGNSA. J was trimmed by 7 bases and V by 5 bases; bases with no gene match: 3. CDR3 protein: CASSRTSGGANEQFF. The CDR3 bases are TGTGCCAGCAGCCGGACTAGCGGGGGGGCGAATGAGCAGTTCTTC.

The rearrangement uses TRBV7-2 and TRBJ1-2; D is unclear. The CDR3 length is 12 residues. Germline lookup yields CDR1 SGHTA and CDR2 FQGNSA. Trimming took off 1 base at V and 3 bases at J, with 3 bases between the two ends. The CDR3 bases are TGTGCCAGCAGCTTAGTTCACTATGGCTACACCTTC. Its protein product is CASSLVHYGYTF.

There are a few counts of this clonotype. The chain is built from TRBV20-1 and TRBJ2-1; TRBD2 agrees at 9 bases. V was pared by 2 bases and J by 7 bases, with 6 bases of the junction left unmatched. This CDR3 spans 14 amino acids. Germline CDR1 DFQATT, CDR2 SNEGSKA (reference sequence). CDR3 DNA: TGCAGTGCTAGATCGGCGGGAGGGGTAAATGAGCAGTTCTTC. Translated: CSARSAGGVNEQFF.

The chain employs TRBV7-2 and TRBJ2-1; D is ambiguous. The V gene lost 5 bases and the J gene lost 1 base, with 9 bases spanning the gap. The germline V gene has CDR1 SGHTA and CDR2 FQGNSA. CDR3 length: 14 amino acids. The chain's CDR3 is CASSLQPSYNEQFF. The CDR3 nucleotides read TGTGCCAGCAGCCTCCAGCCGTCCTACAATGAGCAGTTCTTC.

This clonotype was counted ten times or more. V and J are TRBV12-3 or TRBV12-4 and TRBJ1-5, with TRBD1 identical over 10 bases. J gave up 0 bases and V 5 bases, and 4 bases lay outside the gene matches. The CDR3 is 16 residues long. The CDR3 DNA is TGTGCCAGCAGTGAGGGACAGGGGCATAGCAATCAGCCCCAGCATTTT. Translating gives CASSEGQGHSNQPQHF.

The chain has TRBV12-3 or TRBV12-4 and TRBJ2-7; D is perhaps TRBD1 or TRBD2 (5 bases each). The CDR3 has 14 residues. V gave up 6 bases and J gave up 4 bases, with 16 bases separating them. Here the CDR3 reads CASSLDSGRYEQYF. The CDR3 DNA reads TGTGCCAGCAGCTTGGACTCAGGGCGGTACGAGCAGTACTTC.

CDR3 DNA: TGTGCCAGCAGTAGGCCCGGGACCCTCGGCTACGAGCAGTACTTC. Protein sequence: CASSRPGTLGYEQYF. The genes are TRBV27 and TRBJ2-7, with D perhaps matching TRBD1 or TRBD2 (5 bases each). This CDR3 has 15 residues. CDR1 is MNHEY, CDR2 SMNVEV, per germline (reference sequence). The germline V and J ends were trimmed by 5 bases and 3 bases, with 17 bases remaining between them.

V and J are TRBV19 and TRBJ2-5; the D gene is possibly TRBD1 (6 bases). The CDR3 runs to 17 residues. Germline lookup yields CDR1 LNHDA and CDR2 SQIVND (reference sequence). Deletions cut 3 bases from V and 2 bases from J, with 19 bases between. The CDR3: CASSMFGPGATQETQYF. The DNA of the CDR3 is TGTGCCAGTAGTATGTTTGGTCCAGGGGCAACACAAGAGACCCAGTACTTC.

This clonotype has just a few counts. A junction boundary mismatches the germline segment, possibly from a read error. The chain has TRBV12-3 or TRBV12-4 and TRBJ2-1, with 14 bases identical to TRBD2. The CDR3 is 14 amino acids. The CDR3 sequence: CASSTGTSGSPTPF. CDR3 bases: TGTGCCAGCAGTACCGGGACTAGCGGGAGCCCGACCCCCTTC.

The chain employs TRBV11-2 and TRBJ2-7; D is possibly TRBD1 (6 bases). The CDR3 loop spans 15 amino acids. Germline V gene data show CDR1 as SGHAT and CDR2 as FQNNGV. Trimming stripped 0 bases from V and 0 bases from J, with 9 bases between. CDR3 in amino acids: CASSLDGRGSYEQYF. The CDR3 DNA sequence: TGTGCCAGCAGCTTAGACGGCAGGGGCTCCTACGAGCAGTACTTC.

The table lists this clonotype with a few counts. This chain joins TRBV7-9 and TRBJ2-7; no clear D gene. The V end was cut by 1 base, the J end by 3 bases, with 16 bases between. Germline V gene lookup returns CDR1 SEHNR and CDR2 FQNEAQ (reference sequence). The length of the CDR3 is 16 residues. The CDR3 sequence is CASSLDSARGHYEQYF. In DNA form, the CDR3 reads TGTGCCAGCAGCTTAGATTCAGCCCGAGGCCACTACGAGCAGTACTTC.

This clonotype has a count of ten or more. V usage is TRBV7-9 and J usage is TRBJ2-5; D might be TRBD1 (6 bases). Germline V lookup: CDR1 SEHNR, CDR2 FQNEAQ (reference sequence). The ends were cut back, 7 bases at V and 4 bases at J, with 13 bases in the middle. This CDR3 spans 13 amino acids. CDR3 amino acids: CASNFRGGETQYF. In nucleotides, the CDR3 is TGTGCCAGCAACTTCAGGGGTGGAGAGACCCAGTACTTC.

The sample holds a few counts of this clonotype. The chain is built from TRBV20-1 and TRBJ1-3; D gene ambiguous. V gave up 4 bases and J gave up 8 bases, with 18 bases separating them. Germline values: CDR1 DFQATT, CDR2 SNEGSKA (reference sequence). The CDR3 is 14 amino acids. As DNA, the CDR3 is TGCAGTGCTAAAGGGCGGGAAGGCGTAGACACCATATATTTT. Translated: CSAKGREGVDTIYF.

This clonotype has at least ten counts. The chain recombines TRBV5-1 with TRBJ1-4, with a weak D call TRBD1 (5 bases). Germline V CDR1 and CDR2: SGHRS, YFSETQ. The CDR3 has 13 amino acids. Trimming removed 1 base at V and 8 bases at J, with 9 bases between. Here the CDR3 DNA reads TGCGCCAGCAGCTTGCAGGGAGGCGAAAAACTGTTTTTT. This sequence encodes CASSLQGGEKLFF.